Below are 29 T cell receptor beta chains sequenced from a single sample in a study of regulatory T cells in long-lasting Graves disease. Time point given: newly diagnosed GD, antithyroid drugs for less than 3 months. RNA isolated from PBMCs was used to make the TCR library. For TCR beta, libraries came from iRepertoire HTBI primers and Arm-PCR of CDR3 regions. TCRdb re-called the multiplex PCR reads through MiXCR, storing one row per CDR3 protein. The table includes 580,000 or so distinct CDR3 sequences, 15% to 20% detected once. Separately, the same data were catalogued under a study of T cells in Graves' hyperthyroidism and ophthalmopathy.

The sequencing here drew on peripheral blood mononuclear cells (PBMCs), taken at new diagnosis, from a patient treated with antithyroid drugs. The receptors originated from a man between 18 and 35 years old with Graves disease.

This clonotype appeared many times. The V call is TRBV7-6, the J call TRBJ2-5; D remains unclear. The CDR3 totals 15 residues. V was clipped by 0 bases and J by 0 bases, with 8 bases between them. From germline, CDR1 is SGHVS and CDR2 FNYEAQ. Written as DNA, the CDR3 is TGTGCCAGCAGCTTAGCGAGCGTGTACCAAGAGACCCAGTACTTC. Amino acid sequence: CASSLASVYQETQYF.

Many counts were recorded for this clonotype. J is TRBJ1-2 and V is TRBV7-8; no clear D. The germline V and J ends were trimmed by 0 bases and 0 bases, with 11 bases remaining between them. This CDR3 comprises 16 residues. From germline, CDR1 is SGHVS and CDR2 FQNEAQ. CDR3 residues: CASSLAHSEPNYGYTF. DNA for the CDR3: TGTGCCAGCAGCTTAGCCCATTCGGAACCTAACTATGGCTACACCTTC.

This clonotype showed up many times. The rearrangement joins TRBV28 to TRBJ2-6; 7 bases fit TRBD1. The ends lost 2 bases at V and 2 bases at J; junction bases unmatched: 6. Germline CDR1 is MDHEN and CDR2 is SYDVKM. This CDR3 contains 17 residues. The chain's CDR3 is CASSLPGDRAGANVLTF. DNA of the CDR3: TGTGCCAGCAGTTTACCCGGAGACAGGGCTGGGGCCAACGTCCTGACTTTC.

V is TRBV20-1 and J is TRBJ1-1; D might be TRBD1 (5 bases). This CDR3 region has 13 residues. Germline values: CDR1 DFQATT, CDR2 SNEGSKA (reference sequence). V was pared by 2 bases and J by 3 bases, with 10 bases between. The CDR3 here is CSARRSRDTEAFF. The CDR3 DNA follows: TGCAGTGCTAGACGCAGCAGGGACACTGAAGCTTTCTTT.

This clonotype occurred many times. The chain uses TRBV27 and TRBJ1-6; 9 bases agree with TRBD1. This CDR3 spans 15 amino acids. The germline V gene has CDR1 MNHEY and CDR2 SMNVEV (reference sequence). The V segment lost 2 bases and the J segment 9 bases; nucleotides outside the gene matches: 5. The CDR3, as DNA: TGTGCCAGCAGTTTACAGGGACAGGGTCGTTCACCCCTCCACTTT. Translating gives CASSLQGQGRSPLHF.

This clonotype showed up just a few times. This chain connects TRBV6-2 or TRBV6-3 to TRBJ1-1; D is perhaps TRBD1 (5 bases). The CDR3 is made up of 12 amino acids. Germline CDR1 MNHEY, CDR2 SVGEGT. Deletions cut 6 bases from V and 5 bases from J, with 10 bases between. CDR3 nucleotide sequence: TGTGCCAGCAGCAGGGTGGGTACTGAAGCTTTCTTT. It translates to CASSRVGTEAFF.

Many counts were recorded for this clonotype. The CDR3 DNA reads as TGCAGTGCTGCTCACGGGACTAGCGGGGGGGGCGATGAGCAGTTCTTC. Translation gives CSAAHGTSGGGDEQFF. The chain is built from TRBV20-1 and TRBJ2-1; TRBD2 aligns across 16 bases. J gave up 8 bases and V 5 bases, and 9 bases lay outside the gene matches. This CDR3 is 16 amino acids long. Germline V gene data show CDR1 as DFQATT and CDR2 as SNEGSKA (reference sequence).

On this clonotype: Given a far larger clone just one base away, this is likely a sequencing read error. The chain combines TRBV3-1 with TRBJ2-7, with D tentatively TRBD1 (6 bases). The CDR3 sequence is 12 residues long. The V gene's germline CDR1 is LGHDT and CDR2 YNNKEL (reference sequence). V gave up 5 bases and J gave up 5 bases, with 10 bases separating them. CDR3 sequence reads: CASSFQGHEQYF. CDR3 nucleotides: TGTGCCAGCAGCTTTCAGGGGCACGAGCAGTACTTC.

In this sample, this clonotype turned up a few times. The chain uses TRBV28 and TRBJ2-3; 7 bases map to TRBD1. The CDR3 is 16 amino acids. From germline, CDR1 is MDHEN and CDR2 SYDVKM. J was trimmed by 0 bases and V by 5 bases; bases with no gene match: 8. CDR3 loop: CASSARDSSSTDTQYF. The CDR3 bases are TGTGCCAGCAGTGCCCGGGACAGCTCCAGCACAGATACGCAGTATTTT.

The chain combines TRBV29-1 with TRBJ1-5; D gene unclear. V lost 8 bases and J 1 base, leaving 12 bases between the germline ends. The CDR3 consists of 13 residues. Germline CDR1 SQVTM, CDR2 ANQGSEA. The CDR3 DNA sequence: TGCAGCCACGCCAGGCTAAGCAATCAGCCCCAGCATTTT. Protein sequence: CSHARLSNQPQHF.

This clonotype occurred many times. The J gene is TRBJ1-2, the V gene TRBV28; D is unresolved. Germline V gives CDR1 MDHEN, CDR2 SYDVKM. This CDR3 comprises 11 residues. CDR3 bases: TGTGCGACGACTCTTGACTATGGCTACACCTTC. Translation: CATTLDYGYTF.

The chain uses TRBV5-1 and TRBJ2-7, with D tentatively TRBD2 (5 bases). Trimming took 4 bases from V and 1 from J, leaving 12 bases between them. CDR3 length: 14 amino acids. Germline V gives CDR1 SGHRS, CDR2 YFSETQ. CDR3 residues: CASSRAGSSYEQYF. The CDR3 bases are TGCGCCAGCAGCAGGGCGGGTTCATCCTACGAGCAGTACTTC.

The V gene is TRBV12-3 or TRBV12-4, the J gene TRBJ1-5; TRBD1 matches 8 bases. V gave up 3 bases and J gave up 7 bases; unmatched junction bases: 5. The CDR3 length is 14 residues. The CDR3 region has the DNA TGTGCCAGCAGTTTGGCCTCAGGGGGCCAGCCCCAGCATTTT. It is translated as CASSLASGGQPQHF.

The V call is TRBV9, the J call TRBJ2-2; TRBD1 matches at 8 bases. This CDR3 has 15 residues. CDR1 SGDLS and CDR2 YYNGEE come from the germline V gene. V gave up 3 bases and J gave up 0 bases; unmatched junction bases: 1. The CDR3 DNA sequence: TGTGCCAGCAGCGCGGGACAGGCGAACACCGGGGAGCTGTTTTTT. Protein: CASSAGQANTGELFF.

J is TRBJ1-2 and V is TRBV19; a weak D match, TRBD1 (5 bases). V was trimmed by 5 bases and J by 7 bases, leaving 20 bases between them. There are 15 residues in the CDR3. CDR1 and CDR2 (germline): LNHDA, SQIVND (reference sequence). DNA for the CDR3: TGTGCCAGTAGTGGGGGAATAGGGTTGATCGGTGGCTACACCTTC. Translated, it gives CASSGGIGLIGGYTF.

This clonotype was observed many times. The CDR3 spells CASSPNRDRMFF. In DNA form, the CDR3 reads TGTGCCAGCAGCCCTAACCGGGACAGAATGTTCTTC. The V and J genes are TRBV11-2 and TRBJ2-1; 7 nucleotides match TRBD1. Germline V gives CDR1 SGHAT, CDR2 FQNNGV. The CDR3 totals 12 residues. V lost 5 bases and J lost 15; bases outside the gene matches: 10.

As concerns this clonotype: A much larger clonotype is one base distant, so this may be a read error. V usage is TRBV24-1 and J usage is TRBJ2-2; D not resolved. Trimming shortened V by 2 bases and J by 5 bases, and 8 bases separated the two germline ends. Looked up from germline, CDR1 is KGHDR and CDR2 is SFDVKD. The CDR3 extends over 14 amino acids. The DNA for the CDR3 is TGTGCCACCAGTGATTGGATGGATACCGGGGAGCTGTTTTTT. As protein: CATSDWMDTGELFF.

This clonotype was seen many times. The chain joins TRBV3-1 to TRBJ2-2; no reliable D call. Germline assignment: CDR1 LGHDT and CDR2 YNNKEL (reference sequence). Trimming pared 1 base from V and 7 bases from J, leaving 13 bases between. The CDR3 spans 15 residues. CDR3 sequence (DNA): TGTGCCAGCAGCCAAGGGATAGGGTCTGGCGGGGAGCTGTTTTTT. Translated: CASSQGIGSGGELFF.

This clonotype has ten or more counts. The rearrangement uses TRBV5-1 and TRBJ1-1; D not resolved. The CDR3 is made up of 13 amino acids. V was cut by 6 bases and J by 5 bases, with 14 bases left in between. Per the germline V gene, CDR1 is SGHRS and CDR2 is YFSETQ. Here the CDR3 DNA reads TGCGCCAGCACCGAGAACCCCCAGACTGAAGCTTTCTTT. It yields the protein CASTENPQTEAFF.

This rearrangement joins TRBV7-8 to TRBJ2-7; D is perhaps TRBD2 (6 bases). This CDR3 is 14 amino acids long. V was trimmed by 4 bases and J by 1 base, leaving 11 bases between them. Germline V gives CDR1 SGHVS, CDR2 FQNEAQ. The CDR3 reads CASSSEEGSYEQYF. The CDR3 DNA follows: TGTGCCAGCAGCTCAGAGGAGGGGTCCTACGAGCAGTACTTC.

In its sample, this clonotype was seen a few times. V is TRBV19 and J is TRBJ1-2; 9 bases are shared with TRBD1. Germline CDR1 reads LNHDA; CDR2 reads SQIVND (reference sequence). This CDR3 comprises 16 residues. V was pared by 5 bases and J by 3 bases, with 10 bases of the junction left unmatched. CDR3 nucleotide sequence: TGTGCCAGTAGTGGGCCCGGGACAGGGAAGGACTATGGCTACACCTTC. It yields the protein CASSGPGTGKDYGYTF.

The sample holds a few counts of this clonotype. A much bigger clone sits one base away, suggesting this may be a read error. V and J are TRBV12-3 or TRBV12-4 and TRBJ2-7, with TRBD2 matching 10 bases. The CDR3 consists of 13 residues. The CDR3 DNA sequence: TGTGCCAGCAGGCTAGCGGGAGCCTACGAGCGGTACTTC. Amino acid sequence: CASRLAGAYERYF.

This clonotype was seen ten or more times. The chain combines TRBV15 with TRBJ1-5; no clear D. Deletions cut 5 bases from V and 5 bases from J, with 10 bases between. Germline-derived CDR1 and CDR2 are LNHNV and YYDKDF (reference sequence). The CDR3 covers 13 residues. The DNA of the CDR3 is TGTGCCACCAGCTTGAGTGGGGATCAGCCCCAGCATTTT. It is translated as CATSLSGDQPQHF.

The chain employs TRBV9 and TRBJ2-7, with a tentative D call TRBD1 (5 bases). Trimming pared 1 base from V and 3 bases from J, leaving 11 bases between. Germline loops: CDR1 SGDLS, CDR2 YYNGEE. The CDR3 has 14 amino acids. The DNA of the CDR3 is TGTGCCAGCAGCGTACAGGGCCAGGGCTACGAGCAGTACTTC. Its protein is CASSVQGQGYEQYF.

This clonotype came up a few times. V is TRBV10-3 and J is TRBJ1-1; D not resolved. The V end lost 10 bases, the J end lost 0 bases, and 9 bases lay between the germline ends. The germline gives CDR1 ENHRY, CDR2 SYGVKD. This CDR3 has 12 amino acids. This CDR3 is CATGVVNTEAFF. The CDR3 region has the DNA TGTGCCACCGGTGTGGTGAACACTGAAGCTTTCTTT.

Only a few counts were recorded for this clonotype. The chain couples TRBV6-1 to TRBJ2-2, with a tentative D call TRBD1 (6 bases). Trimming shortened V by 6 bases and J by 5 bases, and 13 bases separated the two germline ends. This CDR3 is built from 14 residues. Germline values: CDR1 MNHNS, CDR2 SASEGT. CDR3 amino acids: CASRPLTGTGELFF. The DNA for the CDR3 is TGTGCCAGCAGGCCGCTAACAGGGACCGGGGAGCTGTTTTTT.

For the CDR3, the DNA is TGTGCCAGCAGCCAAGAGGGACTAGTAAACTACAATGAGCAGTTCTTC. It yields the protein CASSQEGLVNYNEQFF. The chain uses TRBV14 and TRBJ2-1; 8 bases match TRBD2. The CDR3 extends over 16 amino acids. Trimming removed 0 bases from V and 3 bases from J; junction bases left unmatched: 4. CDR1 SGHDN and CDR2 FVKESK come from the germline V gene.

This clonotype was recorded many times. CDR3 in DNA: TGCGCCAGCAGCTTTTACAGAGACGCTAACTATGGCTACACCTTC. Encoded protein: CASSFYRDANYGYTF. The chain links TRBV5-1 to TRBJ1-2, with unresolved D. In germline, CDR1 is SGHRS, CDR2 YFSETQ. The CDR3 loop spans 15 amino acids. The germline V and J ends were trimmed by 2 bases and 0 bases, with 11 bases remaining between them.

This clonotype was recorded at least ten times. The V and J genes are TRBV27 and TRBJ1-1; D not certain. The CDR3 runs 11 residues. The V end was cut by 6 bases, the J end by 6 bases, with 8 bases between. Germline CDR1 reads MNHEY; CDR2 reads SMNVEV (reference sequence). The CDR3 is CASRGISEAFF. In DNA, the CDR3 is TGTGCCAGCAGGGGTATTTCTGAAGCTTTCTTT.